These 26 T cell receptor beta chains came from one sample sequenced in a study of shared clonotypes between healthy human individuals. Terminally differentiated effector memory CD45RA+ cells were left out of the naive CD8 fraction, which was CD45RO-negative and positively selected for CCR7. Profiling relied on immunoSEQ multiplex PCR, and the TCRdb table lists in-frame clones only, not all of them. The repertoire has about 2.1 million clones, over 85% of them found once; the top ten carry 1.5% to 2%. Sequencing was carried out using naive CD8+ T cells from PBMCs. These receptor sequences come from a man between 18 and 29 years old in good health. Some clones in this sample may be carry-over from other donors' samples.

As to this clone: Other DNA sequences in this specimen translate into the identical CDR3. The CDR3 DNA follows: TGCGCCAGACGGTCCCTTACTGGGGACGAGCAGTACTTC. Protein sequence: CARRSLTGDEQYF. The chain combines TRBV10-2 with TRBJ2-7; no firm D call. CDR3 length: 13 amino acids. Germline CDR1 WSHSY, CDR2 SAAADI. The germline V and J ends were trimmed by 9 bases and 5 bases, with 17 bases remaining between them.

This chain uses TRBV14 with TRBJ1-3; no clear D gene. Trimming pared 3 bases from V and 3 bases from J, leaving 15 bases between. CDR3 length: 16 amino acids. The V gene's germline CDR1 is SGHDN and CDR2 FVKESK. CDR3 residues: CASSHKGKFLGNTIYF. In DNA form, the CDR3 reads TGTGCCAGCAGCCACAAGGGTAAATTTCTTGGAAACACCATATATTTT.

This chain links TRBV7-9 with TRBJ1-5; the D gene is possibly TRBD1 (6 bases). V gave up 5 bases and J gave up 6 bases, with 23 bases separating them. Per germline, CDR1 SEHNR and CDR2 FQNEAQ (reference sequence). The CDR3 sequence is 17 residues long. CDR3 coding DNA: TGTGCCAGCAGCCCGCCCGCCCCAGGGGTGTTGAGTCAGCCCCAGCATTTT. Translation gives CASSPPAPGVLSQPQHF.

This sequence joins TRBV6-1 and TRBJ2-1, with 10 bases matching TRBD2. CDR1 and CDR2 (germline): MNHNS, SASEGT. This CDR3 has 15 residues. Losses at the gene ends were 4 bases for V and 6 bases for J; bases not matched to a gene: 6. The CDR3 sequence is CASSVWTSGFNEQFF. The CDR3 nucleotides are TGTGCCAGCAGTGTATGGACTAGCGGATTCAATGAGCAGTTCTTC.

DNA of the CDR3: TGTGCCAGCAGTCACAGAGTCGCCTACGAGCAGTACTTC. Amino acid sequence: CASSHRVAYEQYF. J is TRBJ2-7 and V is TRBV27, with unresolved D. V lost 5 bases and J lost 2, with 10 bases in between. This CDR3 spans 13 amino acids. Germline CDR1 reads MNHEY; CDR2 reads SMNVEV (reference sequence).

This rearrangement joins TRBV28 to TRBJ2-7; 9 bases are a match to TRBD2. J lost 2 bases, V lost 3 bases, and 8 bases had no gene match. The CDR3 consists of 16 residues. Germline CDR1 reads MDHEN; CDR2 reads SYDVKM. The CDR3 nucleotides read TGTGCCAGCAGTTTTTCAGGACTAGCGATGACCTACGAGCAGTACTTC. It yields the protein CASSFSGLAMTYEQYF.

This chain connects TRBV27 to TRBJ1-5; no firm D call. This CDR3 contains 14 residues. The V end lost 2 bases, the J end lost 5 bases, and 10 bases lay between the germline ends. Germline CDR1 MNHEY, CDR2 SMNVEV (reference sequence). The DNA for the CDR3 is TGTGCCAGCAGTTTAACCCGTCGCGATCAGCCCCAGCATTTT. Encoded protein: CASSLTRRDQPQHF.

The V gene is TRBV5-5, the J gene TRBJ2-7; D might be TRBD1 (5 bases). The germline V and J ends were trimmed by 0 bases and 6 bases, with 19 bases remaining between them. The CDR3 has 16 amino acids. Germline V gives CDR1 SGHKS, CDR2 YYEKEE (reference sequence). CDR3 protein: CASSLGRGPKMGEQYF. The CDR3 region has the DNA TGTGCCAGCAGCTTGGGAAGGGGCCCCAAAATGGGCGAGCAGTACTTC.

This chain connects TRBV19 to TRBJ2-1; D not resolved. Trimming left V 11 bases short and J 0 bases short, with 17 bases between. The CDR3 runs to 15 residues. Germline assignment: CDR1 LNHDA and CDR2 SQIVND (reference sequence). For the CDR3, the DNA is TGTGCCTCTTCAATGGTCACCAGCTCCTACAATGAGCAGTTCTTC. Its protein is CASSMVTSSYNEQFF.

This chain uses TRBV6-5 with TRBJ2-5; no definite D call. Germline CDR1 and CDR2: MNHEY and SVGAGI. V lost 8 bases to trimming and J lost 9 bases, with 10 bases between them. This CDR3 comprises 10 residues. The CDR3 region has the DNA TGTGCCAGCGGATCAGCGCCCCAGTACTTC. Encoded protein: CASGSAPQYF.

This chain connects TRBV7-6 to TRBJ2-1; a weak D match, TRBD2 (5 bases). CDR1 and CDR2 from the germline V gene are SGHVS and FNYEAQ. The length of the CDR3 is 13 residues. V lost 3 bases and J lost 9, with 12 bases in between. CDR3 in DNA: TGTGCCAGCAGCTTCGGGGTCGCAGGTGAGCAGTTCTTC. Protein product: CASSFGVAGEQFF.

This chain connects TRBV7-9 to TRBJ2-7; weak D call: TRBD2 (5 bases). From germline, CDR1 is SEHNR and CDR2 FQNEAQ (reference sequence). Deletions cut 7 bases from V and 2 bases from J, with 18 bases between. CDR3 size: 15 residues. Here the CDR3 reads CASNKLAGLTYEQYF. Written as DNA, the CDR3 is TGTGCCAGCAACAAGCTCGCGGGTCTCACCTACGAGCAGTACTTC.

Of note for this clone: Other DNA sequences within the sample encode an identical CDR3. V is TRBV28 and J is TRBJ2-7, with D perhaps matching TRBD1 (5 bases). The V gene lost 6 bases and the J gene lost 3 bases, with 9 bases spanning the gap. The germline gives CDR1 MDHEN, CDR2 SYDVKM. The CDR3 is 12 amino acids. The CDR3 region has the DNA TGTGCCAGCAGCCGCGACAGCTACGAGCAGTACTTC. Its protein product is CASSRDSYEQYF.

The CDR3 sequence is CASSMGPGLAGNEQFF. CDR3 coding DNA: TGTGCCAGTAGTATGGGACCGGGACTAGCGGGGAATGAGCAGTTCTTC. V is TRBV19 and J is TRBJ2-1; 13 bases are shared with TRBD2. V dropped 3 bases and J dropped 7; count of bases not matched to a gene: 6. CDR1 is LNHDA and CDR2 is SQIVND in the germline V gene (reference sequence). The CDR3 totals 16 residues.

Only one count was recorded for this clone. The gene calls are TRBV4-3 and TRBJ1-2, with a tentative D call TRBD1 (5 bases). The CDR3 sequence is 14 residues long. Germline V gives CDR1 LGHNA, CDR2 YSLEER. Trimming pared 0 bases from V and 7 bases from J, leaving 12 bases between. The CDR3 is CASSQDRRGLGYTF. The CDR3 region has the DNA TGCGCCAGCAGCCAAGATCGAAGGGGCCTTGGCTACACCTTC.

The V and J genes are TRBV27 and TRBJ2-3; D gene ambiguous. The germline V gene has CDR1 MNHEY and CDR2 SMNVEV (reference sequence). With 5 bases removed from V and 1 base from J, the gap between germline ends came to 19 bases. The CDR3 is 17 residues long. CDR3 sequence reads: CASSPTAPSAGTDTQYF. CDR3 DNA sequence: TGTGCCAGCAGTCCAACGGCCCCGTCCGCGGGCACAGATACGCAGTATTTT.

The rearrangement links TRBV27 to TRBJ2-1; TRBD1 matches 7 bases. V gave up 6 bases and J gave up 5 bases; unmatched junction bases: 7. The length of the CDR3 is 14 residues. Germline assignment: CDR1 MNHEY and CDR2 SMNVEV (reference sequence). DNA for the CDR3: TGTGCCAGCAGATTCCAGGGGGTTAACAATGAGCAGTTCTTC. This encodes CASRFQGVNNEQFF.

The chain carries TRBV5-1 and TRBJ1-3; D might be TRBD1 (5 bases). The V gene's germline CDR1 is SGHRS and CDR2 YFSETQ. Trimming stripped 0 bases from V and 4 bases from J, with 8 bases between. This CDR3 has 14 amino acids. CDR3 coding DNA: TGCGCCAGCAGCTTGGGACAGCTAGGAAACACCATATATTTT. It is translated as CASSLGQLGNTIYF.

Remarks on this clone: This sample also contains other DNA sequences that code for the same CDR3. This chain's CDR3 is CSVEDRAYEQYF. The CDR3 bases are TGCAGCGTTGAGGACAGGGCCTACGAGCAGTACTTC. The V gene is TRBV29-1, the J gene TRBJ2-5; TRBD1 matches 8 bases. The last part of the DNA fits TRBJ2-7 better; the J call may be wrong. CDR1 and CDR2 from the germline V gene are SQVTM and ANQGSEA. The length of the CDR3 is 12 residues.

The chain uses TRBV15 and TRBJ1-1; maybe TRBD1 (6 bases). The CDR3 loop spans 14 amino acids. Trimming stripped 5 bases from V and 4 bases from J, with 14 bases between. Per the germline V gene, CDR1 is LNHNV and CDR2 is YYDKDF (reference sequence). In DNA form, the CDR3 reads TGTGCCACCAGCGCCCCGGGGGCGGGCACTGAAGCTTTCTTT. Translated, it gives CATSAPGAGTEAFF.

This clone was counted a single time. The chain joins TRBV14 to TRBJ2-7; 8 bases line up with TRBD2. Germline V gives CDR1 SGHDN, CDR2 FVKESK. Trimming at V came to 4 bases and at J to 0 bases, leaving 5 bases not matched to a gene. CDR3 length: 15 residues. The CDR3 protein is CASSLLAGLSYEQYF. The DNA for the CDR3 is TGTGCCAGCAGCCTCCTAGCGGGTCTCTCCTACGAGCAGTACTTC.

The chain is built from TRBV27 and TRBJ2-5, with 10 bases fitting TRBD2. This CDR3 contains 15 residues. CDR1 is MNHEY and CDR2 is SMNVEV in the germline V gene (reference sequence). After removal of 0 bases from V and 13 bases from J, the junction contained 11 bases not matched to a gene. CDR3 DNA sequence: TGTGCCAGCAGTTTATCTCGGGGGTCACTAGCGGGAACGTACTTC. Translated, it gives CASSLSRGSLAGTYF.

V gene TRBV5-4 combines with J gene TRBJ2-7; 7 bases agree with TRBD2. V gave up 3 bases and J gave up 1 base; unmatched junction bases: 7. The CDR3 runs to 15 residues. Germline CDR1 and CDR2: SGHNT and YYREEE (reference sequence). The CDR3 DNA is TGTGCCAGCAGCTCCTGGGACTACGGGTCCTACGAGCAGTACTTC. Amino acids: CASSSWDYGSYEQYF.

The chain recombines TRBV12-5 with TRBJ2-5; no clear D. This CDR3 contains 13 residues. Germline V lookup: CDR1 LGHNT, CDR2 FRNRAP. Trimming took 1 base from V and 1 from J, leaving 4 bases between them. The CDR3 sequence is CASGLDRQETQYF. CDR3 coding DNA: TGTGCTAGTGGTTTGGACCGCCAAGAGACCCAGTACTTC.

J is TRBJ2-7 and V is TRBV9, with 11 positions matching TRBD2. J was trimmed by 6 bases and V by 3 bases; bases with no gene match: 11. The CDR3 extends over 16 amino acids. The germline V gene has CDR1 SGDLS and CDR2 YYNGEE. In DNA form, the CDR3 reads TGTGCCAGCAGCGAGGGACTAGCGGAAACGGGAGGCGAGCAGTACTTC. It specifies CASSEGLAETGGEQYF.

The chain carries TRBV4-1 and TRBJ2-2, with a possible D match to TRBD2 (5 bases). The length of the CDR3 is 17 residues. Trimming removed 3 bases at V and 1 base at J, with 15 bases between. CDR1 MGHRA and CDR2 YSYEKL come from the germline V gene. CDR3 DNA: TGCGCCAGCAGCCAGGTCACTAGGTGGGGGAACACCGGGGAGCTGTTTTTT. Residues: CASSQVTRWGNTGELFF.